Detailed here is one T cell receptor (beta chain). Its antigen is undetermined. The data derive from a study of cytomegalovirus exposure and HLA in healthy donors. Study-wide results and limits: The authors considered a cluster of highly shared sequence variants likely to be a sequencing artifact.

Researchers ran the PCR with 60 Vbeta and 13 Jbeta primers. Some clones are missing from TCRdb's copy, which holds only in-frame ones; the method was immunoSEQ multiplex PCR. The sample holds over 85,000 clones, roughly 80% seen once. CDR3 length: 13 amino acids. Germline values: CDR1 SNHLY, CDR2 FYNNEI. The chain combines TRBV2 with TRBJ2-5, with no clear D. What was sequenced was PBMCs. The receptor was derived from a man aged 35 to 55 in good health and CMV-seronegative. The DNA for the CDR3 is TGTGGCACGGCGGATACCGATGGAGAGACCCAGTACTTC. This gives the protein CGTADTDGETQYF.